This T cell receptor beta chain was profiled in a study of shared clonotypes between healthy human individuals. About the research overall: CD4 naive and memory got three plates each, CD8 naive two, CD8 memory one.

Clones were read by immunoSEQ multiplex PCR, and TCRdb kept only the in-frame ones, dropping some. Seen here are about 2 million clones, 85% to 95% observed once, and the top ten hold around 0.13%. Comment on this clone: The antigen is undetermined.

There were no recent acute infections or vaccinations among the donors, who were healthy HIV-negative adults. Naive CD45RA+ and memory CD45RA-negative subsets were split from CD4+ cells. Germline CDR1 and CDR2: WNHNN and SYGVQD (reference sequence). The V and J ends lost 3 bases and 5 bases, in that order; junction bases with no gene match: 5. The CDR3 consists of 14 residues. Study conclusions and caveats: All-four-donor shared clonotypes had higher generation probabilities than non-shared clonotypes did.

The clonotype was recovered from a young man in good health. The sample consisted of naive CD4+ T cells sorted from blood. Sample subset: CD45RA+ positively selected. The gene calls are TRBV10-1 and TRBJ2-5, with 8 positions matching TRBD1. CDR3 sequence: CASSDRGRGETQYF. The DNA of the CDR3 is TGCGCCAGCAGTGACAGGGGGCGCGGGGAGACCCAGTACTTC.